The 16 T cell receptor beta chains reported below all come from one sample, sequenced in a study of blood T cells in healthy people across ages. It was with a sample-barcoded 5' primer and a J-beta primer mix that a second PCR of roughly 6 to 12 cycles was run. MiXCR, run by TCRdb on the 5' RACE reads, gives a single entry per CDR3 protein. The table includes 650,000 to 800,000 distinct CDR3 sequences, around 43% detected once. Material for sequencing was blood. All receptors come from a man between 60 and 75 years old in good health.

This clonotype was seen only a few times. The chain has TRBV3-1 and TRBJ1-2, with a possible D match to TRBD1 (5 bases). The CDR3 spans 16 residues. Germline V gene sequence: CDR1 LGHDT, CDR2 YNNKEL (reference sequence). With 3 bases removed from V and 3 bases from J, the gap between germline ends came to 17 bases. CDR3: CASSHPQGRRDYGYTF. In DNA form, the CDR3 reads TGTGCCAGCAGCCACCCTCAGGGACGGAGGGACTATGGCTACACCTTC.

V and J are TRBV19 and TRBJ2-2; 8 bases fit TRBD1. V trimming: 4 bases; J trimming: 1 base; junction bases outside the gene matches: 8. The CDR3 has 17 residues. The germline V gene has CDR1 LNHDA and CDR2 SQIVND (reference sequence). CDR3 DNA sequence: TGTGCCAGTAGTAGGAGATTGGACAGGGTGAACACCGGGGAGCTGTTTTTT. It codes for CASSRRLDRVNTGELFF.

A few counts support this clonotype. The chain employs TRBV30 and TRBJ2-5; 8 positions match TRBD1. V lost 3 bases to trimming and J lost 2 bases; unmatched junction nucleotides: 17. The length of the CDR3 is 18 residues. Germline values: CDR1 GTSNPN, CDR2 SVGIG (reference sequence). This CDR3 reads CAWRIDRGRRMGQETQYF. The CDR3 DNA sequence: TGTGCCTGGAGAATTGACAGGGGCCGCCGAATGGGACAAGAGACCCAGTACTTC.

For this clonotype: A read error may produce the germline difference seen at one junction end. This chain uses TRBV24-1 with TRBJ2-4, with D tentatively TRBD1 (6 bases). CDR1 is KGHDR and CDR2 is SFDVKD in the germline V gene. The CDR3 is 16 amino acids. CDR3 loop: CTTSDLQGQKRLQQYF. Here the CDR3 DNA reads TGTACCACCAGTGATTTGCAGGGACAAAAAAGGTTACAGCAGTACTTC.

This chain links TRBV7-2 with TRBJ1-5; no firm D call. CDR1 is SGHTA, CDR2 FQGNSA, per germline. The V end lost 3 bases, the J end lost 0 bases, and 9 bases lay between the germline ends. The CDR3 is 15 amino acids. DNA of the CDR3: TGTGCCAGCAGCTTCTTCAATCATAGCAATCAGCCCCAGCATTTT. This translates into CASSFFNHSNQPQHF.

The chain uses TRBV6-6 and TRBJ2-2; D not resolved. Trimming stripped 7 bases from V and 7 bases from J, with 7 bases between. Looked up from germline, CDR1 is MNHNY and CDR2 is SVGAGI (reference sequence). The CDR3 consists of 11 residues. The CDR3 loop reads CASTDGGELFF. The CDR3 region has the DNA TGTGCCAGCACCGACGGCGGGGAGCTGTTTTTT.

The chain is built from TRBV20-1 and TRBJ2-3, with D unclear. The V end lost 3 bases, the J end lost 0 bases, and 7 bases lay between the germline ends. The V gene's germline CDR1 is DFQATT and CDR2 SNEGSKA (reference sequence). The CDR3 is 13 residues long. In DNA, the CDR3 is TGCAGTGCTAGTGTGGAGAGCACAGATACGCAGTATTTT. Its protein product is CSASVESTDTQYF.

The V and J genes are TRBV7-2 and TRBJ1-6, with 8 bases matching TRBD1. Per germline, CDR1 SGHTA and CDR2 FQGNSA. This CDR3 comprises 18 residues. V was pared by 2 bases and J by 2 bases, with 8 bases of the junction left unmatched. Here the CDR3 reads CASSLSGGGIAYNSPLHF. In nucleotides, the CDR3 is TGTGCCAGCAGCTTATCAGGGGGCGGAATCGCCTATAATTCACCCCTCCACTTT.

CDR3 region: CASREAGWETQYF. In DNA form, the CDR3 reads TGTGCCAGCAGGGAGGCGGGGTGGGAGACCCAGTACTTC. This chain uses TRBV7-6 with TRBJ2-5, with D perhaps matching TRBD2 (6 bases). V lost 6 bases to trimming and J lost 5 bases, with 13 bases between them. Per the germline V gene, CDR1 is SGHVS and CDR2 is FNYEAQ. This CDR3 has 13 amino acids.

CDR3 coding DNA: TGTGCCAGCTCACCTCCCGGACAGACTTTCACTGAAGCTTTCTTT. Translation gives CASSPPGQTFTEAFF. V and J are TRBV18 and TRBJ1-1, with a weak D call TRBD1 (6 bases). This CDR3 is built from 15 residues. Germline CDR1 and CDR2: KGHSH and LQKENI. Trimming cost V 3 bases and J 4 bases, with 15 bases left between them.

V is TRBV7-2 and J is TRBJ2-3; unclear D gene. This CDR3 is built from 13 residues. Trimming pared 5 bases from V and 4 bases from J, leaving 10 bases between. Germline V gives CDR1 SGHTA, CDR2 FQGNSA. CDR3 coding DNA: TGTGCCAGCAGCCAACCTCCCCCAGATACGCAGTATTTT. Translation: CASSQPPPDTQYF.

This clonotype came up once. The chain has TRBV14 and TRBJ2-5; no reliable D call. V gave up 1 base and J gave up 11 bases, with 20 bases separating them. The CDR3 is 15 residues long. Germline CDR1 SGHDN, CDR2 FVKESK. CDR3 DNA: TGTGCCAGCAGCCAAGTTGTAGTTGGAACGACTGAGCAGTACTTC. As protein: CASSQVVVGTTEQYF.

V usage is TRBV5-1 and J usage is TRBJ2-3; D gene uncertain. V lost 1 base to trimming and J lost 4 bases, with 10 bases between them. The CDR3 loop spans 14 amino acids. CDR1 SGHRS and CDR2 YFSETQ come from the germline V gene. The CDR3 nucleotides read TGCGCCAGCAGCTTGACACGGGCGGCAGATACGCAGTATTTT. The encoded protein is CASSLTRAADTQYF.

This rearrangement joins TRBV5-5 to TRBJ1-6; unclear D gene. This CDR3 region has 15 residues. Trimming removed 6 bases from V and 0 bases from J, with 10 bases in between. Per germline, CDR1 SGHKS and CDR2 YYEKEE (reference sequence). The CDR3 coding sequence is TGTGCCAGCACTGAGATGAGCTCCTATAATTCACCCCTCCACTTT. It yields the protein CASTEMSSYNSPLHF.

The gene calls are TRBV12-3 or TRBV12-4 and TRBJ1-1; TRBD1 might be the D (5 bases). V gave up 5 bases and J gave up 1 base, with 11 bases separating them. The CDR3 contains 14 residues. The CDR3, as DNA: TGTGCCAGCAGTCCGGGGGAGCCGAACACTGAAGCTTTCTTT. Its translation: CASSPGEPNTEAFF.

Worth noting for this clonotype: Germline and junction disagree at one end, which may indicate a read error. This chain links TRBV4-3 with TRBJ2-3; no reliable D call. CDR1 and CDR2 (germline): LGHNA, YSLEER. The CDR3 has 13 residues. The CDR3 sequence is CASSPSATDTQYF. DNA of the CDR3: TGCGCCAGTAGCCCTTCCGCAACAGATACGCAGTATTTT.